This TCR beta chain was identified during a study of tissue T cells after allogeneic stem cell transplantation. The CDR3 has 12 amino acids. V was clipped by 3 bases and J by 1 base, with 7 bases between them. The germline V gene has CDR1 GFQATS and CDR2 STVNSAI. Findings and limits, study-wide: Alloreactivity or antigen specificity of tissue TCRs was not determined; some clones might be host cells.

Sequencing was performed with immunoSEQ multiplex PCR; in TCRdb, only in-frame clones are kept and a portion is missing. This table holds over 45,000 clones, over 70% found once. The count of this clone is one. Its matching antigen is unknown. Gene labels here are mouse ones. The read ends 1 residue shy of where the CDR3 ends; the end is completed using the germline J gene. Sequencing used sorted cells pooled from one or two spleens. The chain links TRBV20 to TRBJ2-7; D ambiguous. This receptor was obtained from a pool of C57BL/6 mice in good health. The covered CDR3 bases are TGTGGTGCTAGCGCAGGATCCTATGAACAGTAC. Translation: CGASAGSYEQY. The full-length CDR3 reads as CGASAGSYEQYF. The variable domain in full, completed from reference TRBV20 and TRBJ2-7, reads GALVYQYPRRTICKSGTSMRMECQAVGFQATSVAWYRQSPQKTFELIALSTVNSAIKYEQNFTQEKFPISHPNLSFSSMTVLNAYLEDRGLYLCGASAGSYEQYFGPGTRLTVL.